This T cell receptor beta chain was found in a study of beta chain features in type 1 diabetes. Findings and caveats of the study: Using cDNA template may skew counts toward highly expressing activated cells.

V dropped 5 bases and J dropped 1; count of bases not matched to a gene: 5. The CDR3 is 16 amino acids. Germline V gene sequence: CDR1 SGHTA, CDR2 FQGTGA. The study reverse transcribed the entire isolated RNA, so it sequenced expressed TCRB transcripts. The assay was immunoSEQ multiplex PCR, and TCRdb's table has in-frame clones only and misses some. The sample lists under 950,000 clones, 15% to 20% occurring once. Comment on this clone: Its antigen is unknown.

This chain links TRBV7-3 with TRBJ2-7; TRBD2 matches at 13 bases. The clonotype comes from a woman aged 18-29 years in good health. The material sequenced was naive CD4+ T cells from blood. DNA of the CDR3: TGTGCCAGCAGCATCCGGACTAGCGGGAGTTCCTACGAGCAGTACTTC. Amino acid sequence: CASSIRTSGSSYEQYF.